The 29 T cell receptor beta chains reported below all come from one sample, sequenced in a study of breast tumors, draining lymph nodes, adjacent tissues. Samples came from axillary lymph nodes draining the breast cancer. TCRdb called the multiplex PCR reads again in MiXCR, with one record for every CDR3 protein. The profile shows 140,000 to 150,000 distinct CDR3 sequences, around a third of them singletons. Material: axillary lymph node tissue. These receptors originate from a female donor with breast cancer. Some clones in this sample may be carry-over from other donors' samples.

This clonotype occurred a few times. The chain carries TRBV28 and TRBJ1-2, with D possibly being TRBD1 (6 bases). CDR1 MDHEN and CDR2 SYDVKM come from the germline V gene. V was pared by 3 bases and J by 6 bases, with 17 bases between. The CDR3 has 15 amino acids. The CDR3 coding sequence is TGTGCCAGCAGTTTCCGGGGGGCAAAGGAGGATGGCTACACCTTC. Translation: CASSFRGAKEDGYTF.

This clonotype was seen many times. Since a much larger clone is just one base distant, this may be a read error. This chain connects TRBV2 to TRBJ2-7; 7 bases fit TRBD1. The germline gives CDR1 SNHLY, CDR2 FYNNEI. There are 12 residues in the CDR3. CDR3 region: CAGRTPTGEQYF. For the CDR3, the DNA is TGTGCCGGCAGAACACCGACAGGGGAGCAGTACTTC.

This rearrangement joins TRBV2 to TRBJ1-5, with TRBD1 as a possible D gene (5 bases). Trimming took off 6 bases at V and 11 bases at J, with 17 bases between the two ends. This CDR3 comprises 13 residues. Germline V lookup: CDR1 SNHLY, CDR2 FYNNEI. CDR3 coding DNA: TGTGCCAGCAGGGGGGAGGGCCTGGGGACCCAGCATTTT. Translation gives CASRGEGLGTQHF.

This clonotype was seen at least ten times. The V call is TRBV12-3 or TRBV12-4, the J call TRBJ2-7; D possibly matches TRBD1 or TRBD2 (6 bases each). The V end lost 1 base, the J end lost 3 bases, and 10 bases lay between the germline ends. The CDR3 has 14 amino acids. For the CDR3, the DNA is TGTGCCAGCAGTTTAGTAGGGGGGAACTACGAGCAGTACTTC. Translation gives CASSLVGGNYEQYF.

This clonotype has ten or more counts. The V and J genes are TRBV6-1 and TRBJ2-3; TRBD1 might be the D (6 bases). Germline V gives CDR1 MNHNS, CDR2 SASEGT. The V and J ends lost 7 bases and 1 base respectively, with 18 bases between them. This CDR3 contains 16 residues. CDR3 sequence: CASNYRETTGTDTQYF. CDR3 bases: TGTGCCAGCAACTACAGGGAGACTACCGGCACAGATACGCAGTATTTT.

The V and J genes are TRBV13 and TRBJ2-5; no definite D call. Germline CDR1 reads PRHDT; CDR2 reads FYEKMQ (reference sequence). The CDR3 totals 13 residues. V dropped 5 bases and J dropped 11 bases, with 18 bases sitting between them. The chain's CDR3 is CASSPSLINEQYF. CDR3 sequence (DNA): TGTGCCAGCAGCCCGTCTTTGATCAATGAGCAGTACTTC.

At least ten counts were recorded for this clonotype. J is TRBJ2-5 and V is TRBV7-9, with D unresolved. Deletions cut 0 bases from V and 7 bases from J, with 24 bases between. The CDR3 has 18 amino acids. Germline V lookup: CDR1 SEHNR, CDR2 FQNEAQ (reference sequence). The CDR3: CASSLALGLVDRAGTQYF. The CDR3 DNA reads as TGTGCCAGCAGCTTAGCGCTTGGGCTAGTGGACCGAGCTGGGACCCAGTACTTC.

This clonotype was recorded a few times. The chain employs TRBV6-1 and TRBJ1-2, with 8 bases lining up with TRBD1. J gave up 4 bases and V 5 bases, and 9 bases lay outside the gene matches. The CDR3 is 15 residues long. Germline V gene lookup returns CDR1 MNHNS and CDR2 SASEGT. In nucleotides, the CDR3 is TGTGCCAGCAGTCCCTCCAGGGGGCTGGGCTATGGCTACACCTTC. It codes for CASSPSRGLGYGYTF.

This clonotype was found many times. The chain links TRBV4-2 to TRBJ2-5, with 9 bases aligning to TRBD2. The CDR3 is 16 residues long. CDR1 and CDR2 from the germline V gene are LGHNA and YNFKEQ. Losses at the gene ends were 1 base for V and 4 bases for J; bases not matched to a gene: 7. CDR3 amino acids: CASSQARAGGGETQYF. Here the CDR3 DNA reads TGTGCCAGCAGCCAAGCACGCGCGGGGGGGGGAGAGACCCAGTACTTC.

This clonotype occurred many times. This sequence joins TRBV12-3 or TRBV12-4 and TRBJ1-5; tentatively, D is TRBD1 (6 bases). CDR3 length: 15 residues. V shed 4 bases and J shed 3 bases, with 13 bases lying between them. The CDR3 DNA follows: TGTGCCAGCAGTTCCACAGGACAGATCAATCAGCCCCAGCATTTT. Its translation: CASSSTGQINQPQHF.

The V and J genes are TRBV19 and TRBJ1-5; D may be TRBD1 (5 bases). The germline V gene encodes CDR1 LNHDA and CDR2 SQIVND (reference sequence). Deletions cut 0 bases from V and 4 bases from J, with 10 bases between. CDR3 length: 15 residues. The CDR3 loop is CASSIDPGRNQPQHF. CDR3 DNA sequence: TGTGCCAGTAGTATAGATCCAGGGAGGAATCAGCCCCAGCATTTT.

This chain links TRBV20-1 with TRBJ2-1; possible D gene TRBD2, 5 bases. The CDR3 has 14 residues. Germline lookup yields CDR1 DFQATT and CDR2 SNEGSKA (reference sequence). V dropped 4 bases and J dropped 3 bases, with 13 bases sitting between them. For the CDR3, the DNA is TGCAGTGCTAACGAGCGGTGGGACTACAATGAGCAGTTCTTC. The encoded protein is CSANERWDYNEQFF.

In this sample, this clonotype turned up many times. The germline gene is not matched at one end of the junction; a read error may be the cause. The chain uses TRBV6-5 and TRBJ1-3; a weak D match, TRBD1 (6 bases). The CDR3 is made up of 16 amino acids. Germline V gives CDR1 MNHEY, CDR2 SVGAGI. In DNA form, the CDR3 reads TGTGCCAGCAGTCACTCGCGCAGGGGCCATGGAAACACCATATATTTT. Its translation: CASSHSRRGHGNTIYF.

This clonotype was detected many times. The J gene is TRBJ1-6, the V gene TRBV20-1; D might be TRBD1 (5 bases). V was clipped by 3 bases and J by 6 bases, with 12 bases between them. This CDR3 is 14 amino acids long. Per germline, CDR1 DFQATT and CDR2 SNEGSKA (reference sequence). The CDR3 DNA sequence: TGCAGTGCTAGCGGGGGGGGGTTTAATTCACCCCTCCACTTT. Protein: CSASGGGFNSPLHF.

About this clonotype: Since the CDR3 does not end with the conserved phenylalanine or tryptophan, this likely comes from a read error. The DNA is left out, because the CDR3 cannot be placed on it with certainty; the CDR3 is given as TCRdb lists it. The rearrangement joins TRBV7-8 to TRBJ1-6. Germline V CDR1 and CDR2: SGHVS, FQNEAQ. Ends included, the CDR3 has 9 residues. The chain's CDR3 is CASSPTVAI.

Worth noting for this clonotype: Since a much larger clone is just one base distant, this may be a read error. J is TRBJ2-7 and V is TRBV6-6; D not certain. The CDR3 runs to 13 residues. From germline, CDR1 is MNHNY and CDR2 SVGAGI (reference sequence). CDR3 sequence reads: CASSHSTAFERYF. The CDR3 DNA follows: TGTGCCAGCAGTCATTCGACGGCTTTCGAGCGGTACTTC.

The J gene is TRBJ2-5, the V gene TRBV20-1; a possible D gene is TRBD2 (6 bases). Germline V gene sequence: CDR1 DFQATT, CDR2 SNEGSKA (reference sequence). Trimming took off 1 base at V and 3 bases at J, with 9 bases between the two ends. The CDR3 extends over 13 amino acids. CDR3: CSARAGVEETQYF. In DNA, the CDR3 is TGCAGTGCTAGAGCGGGGGTCGAAGAGACCCAGTACTTC.

The genes are TRBV6-5 and TRBJ2-5, with 8 bases fitting TRBD1. The CDR3 runs to 16 residues. Trimming took 5 bases from V and 2 from J; bases not matched to a gene: 10. Germline CDR1 and CDR2: MNHEY and SVGAGI. CDR3 region: CASSPTRTGQQETQYF. CDR3 coding DNA: TGTGCCAGCAGTCCCACAAGGACAGGGCAACAAGAGACCCAGTACTTC.

This clonotype was observed at least ten times. J is TRBJ2-6 and V is TRBV6-1; D possibly uses TRBD1 or TRBD2 (5 bases each). V was shortened by 6 bases and J by 0 bases, with 9 bases between the two germline ends. CDR1 and CDR2 (germline): MNHNS, SASEGT. The CDR3 sequence is 15 residues long. The CDR3 nucleotides are TGTGCCAGCAGGGAGGACAACTCTGGGGCCAACGTCCTGACTTTC. It translates to CASREDNSGANVLTF.

V is TRBV2 and J is TRBJ2-5; D is ambiguous. Germline CDR1 reads SNHLY; CDR2 reads FYNNEI. The CDR3 is 14 amino acids. V was clipped by 0 bases and J by 5 bases, with 10 bases between them. CDR3: CASSEAEPRETQYF. As DNA, the CDR3 is TGTGCCAGCAGTGAAGCTGAGCCGAGGGAGACCCAGTACTTC.

Of note for this clonotype: The CDR3 ends on some other residue instead of the conserved phenylalanine or tryptophan, so this is likely a read error. It is unclear where the CDR3 begins or ends on the DNA, so no DNA is shown, and the CDR3 is as TCRdb lists it. V usage is TRBV24-1 and J usage is TRBJ2-7; TRBD2 is the table's D call, not checked against the DNA. Germline CDR1 KGHDR, CDR2 SFDVKD. 9 amino acids form the CDR3, both terminal residues included. The CDR3 protein is CATSDPRAG.

The rearrangement joins TRBV6-1 to TRBJ2-1; TRBD2 matches at 10 bases. V gave up 5 bases and J gave up 0 bases; unmatched junction bases: 13. The CDR3 extends over 19 amino acids. CDR1 is MNHNS, CDR2 SASEGT, per germline. The CDR3 loop is CASSLASGGATASYNEQFF. As DNA, the CDR3 is TGTGCCAGCAGTCTGGCGAGCGGGGGGGCTACGGCCTCCTACAATGAGCAGTTCTTC.

There are many counts of this clonotype. The chain combines TRBV19 with TRBJ1-4, with a possible D match to TRBD1 (6 bases). V was clipped by 6 bases and J by 2 bases, with 13 bases between them. The CDR3 is 15 amino acids. Germline loops: CDR1 LNHDA, CDR2 SQIVND (reference sequence). The CDR3 DNA is TGTGCCAGTAGAACTAAACAGGGCACTAATGAAAAACTGTTTTTT. This codes for CASRTKQGTNEKLFF.

This clonotype was counted many times. V and J are TRBV2 and TRBJ2-3; unclear D gene. Trimming took 9 bases from V and 5 from J, leaving 18 bases between them. This CDR3 contains 14 residues. Germline loops: CDR1 SNHLY, CDR2 FYNNEI. The DNA for the CDR3 is TGTGCCAGTCAGAAAGGGCCTCTCGGAGATACGCAGTATTTT. Its translation is CASQKGPLGDTQYF.

This clonotype occurred many times. The chain uses TRBV19 and TRBJ2-6; D possibly corresponds to TRBD1 (7 bases). CDR1 and CDR2 from the germline V gene are LNHDA and SQIVND (reference sequence). CDR3 length: 16 residues. V was shortened by 9 bases and J by 2 bases, with 17 bases between the two germline ends. The CDR3 DNA reads TGTGCCAGCACCACCAGGGGGGTTGCTGGGGCCAACGTCCTGACTTTC. Translated: CASTTRGVAGANVLTF.

Comment on this clonotype: Given a much more abundant clone one base away, this may be a read error. V is TRBV6-5 and J is TRBJ2-3; 10 positions agree with TRBD1. Looked up from germline, CDR1 is MNHEY and CDR2 is SVGAGI. The length of the CDR3 is 15 residues. V was pared by 5 bases and J by 5 bases, with 7 bases of the junction left unmatched. CDR3 residues: CASSHGQGVRDTQYF. The CDR3 region has the DNA TGTGCCAGCAGTCACGGACAGGGGGTCAGAGATACGCAGTATTTT.

J is TRBJ1-2 and V is TRBV4-1; a possible D gene is TRBD1 (5 bases). The CDR3 is 15 residues long. V was trimmed by 2 bases and J by 5 bases, leaving 15 bases between them. The germline gives CDR1 MGHRA, CDR2 YSYEKL. The DNA for the CDR3 is TGCGCCAGCAGCCAATCCGTAGCGGGGGGTTATGGCTACACCTTC. Amino acid sequence: CASSQSVAGGYGYTF.

Regarding this clonotype: This may arise from a read error, as a much more abundant clone is one base away. V and J are TRBV6-1 and TRBJ2-2, with a possible D match to TRBD2 (5 bases). The V end was cut by 5 bases, the J end by 5 bases, with 9 bases between. The germline V gene has CDR1 MNHNS and CDR2 SASEGT. The CDR3 totals 13 residues. Written as DNA, the CDR3 is TGTGCCAGCAGTCAAACGGGAACCGGGGAGCTGTTTTTT. As protein: CASSQTGTGELFF.

In this sample, this clonotype turned up many times. V usage is TRBV24-1 and J usage is TRBJ2-3; D unclear. The V gene's germline CDR1 is KGHDR and CDR2 SFDVKD. The germline V and J ends were trimmed by 4 bases and 2 bases, with 12 bases remaining between them. The CDR3 loop spans 15 amino acids. The CDR3: CATSDPKGSTDTQYF. The CDR3 bases are TGTGCCACCAGTGACCCAAAAGGGTCCACAGATACGCAGTATTTT.